The subject of this entry is one T cell receptor (beta chain). The target antigen is unknown. The CDR3 runs to 14 residues. Germline values: CDR1 SGHDN, CDR2 FVKESK. V dropped 4 bases and J dropped 0; count of bases not matched to a gene: 2. This sample stems from a study of prognosis after radiotherapy for stage I lung cancer. General study points: Before stereotactic body radiation therapy the median unique TCR clone count was fewer than 11,000, and afterwards it fell to around 6,600.

Two-round multiplex PCR on genomic DNA was the method by which TCR beta CDR3 was amplified. Gene-specific primers for each TRBV and TRBJ gene drove first-round PCR. Universal primers were what the second PCR round used. TCRdb itself ran the multiplex PCR reads through MiXCR, one entry per CDR3 protein. The table has 15,000 to 20,000 distinct CDR3 sequences, 45% to 55% seen once. The V gene is TRBV14, the J gene TRBJ2-7, with 8 bases aligning to TRBD2. The specimen was PBMCs, collected before or after stereotactic body radiation therapy (not recorded which). The TCR comes from a donor aged 50 or older with non-small cell lung cancer. In DNA, the CDR3 is TGTGCCAGCAGCCCGACTAGCGACTCCTACGAGCAGTACTTC. This translates into CASSPTSDSYEQYF.